The clone carrying this TCR beta chain came up many times. Antigen specificity is unknown. This specimen comes from a study of neurological immune-mediated disorders. Points from the study as a whole: While HTLV-1-associated myelopathy showed the greatest TCR clonal expansion, multiple sclerosis showed the least, falling below healthy controls.

Synthesis of cDNA was performed by 5'RACE using 10-nucleotide random UMIs. TCRdb used MiXCR to reprocess the 5' RACE reads, holding one entry per CDR3 protein. The sample shows tens of thousands of distinct CDR3 sequences, 13% to 15% of them seen only once. For the sorted libraries, about a million CD4+ or CD8+ T cells were used. The sample taken for sequencing was CD4+ T cells from blood. This receptor was taken from a woman in her sixties with HTLV-1-associated myelopathy (HAM/TSP).

CDR3 nucleotide sequence: TGTGCCAGCAGCATGACAGGAAAGAATTCACCCCTCCACTTT. Translation: CASSMTGKNSPLHF. The chain links TRBV3-1 to TRBJ1-6; D is possibly TRBD1 (6 bases). V was shortened by 5 bases and J by 7 bases, with 12 bases between the two germline ends. CDR3 length equals 14 residues. From germline, CDR1 is LGHDT and CDR2 YNNKEL (reference sequence).